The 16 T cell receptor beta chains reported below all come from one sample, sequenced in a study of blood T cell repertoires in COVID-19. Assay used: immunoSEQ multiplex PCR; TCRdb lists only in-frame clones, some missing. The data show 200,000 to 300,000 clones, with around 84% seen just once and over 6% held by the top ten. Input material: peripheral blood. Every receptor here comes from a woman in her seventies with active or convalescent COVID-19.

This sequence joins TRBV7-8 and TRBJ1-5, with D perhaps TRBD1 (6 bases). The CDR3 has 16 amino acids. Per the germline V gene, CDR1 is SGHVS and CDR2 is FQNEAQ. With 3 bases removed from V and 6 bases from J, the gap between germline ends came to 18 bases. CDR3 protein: CASSLHSGGLGQPQHF. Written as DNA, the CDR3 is TGTGCCAGCAGCTTGCATTCTGGGGGCCTAGGTCAGCCCCAGCATTTT.

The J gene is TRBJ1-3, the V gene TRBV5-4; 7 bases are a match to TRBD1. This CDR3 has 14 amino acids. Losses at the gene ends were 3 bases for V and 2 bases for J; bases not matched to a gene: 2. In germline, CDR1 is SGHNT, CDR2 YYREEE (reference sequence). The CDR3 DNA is TGTGCCAGCAGCTCGACAGGGCCTGGAAACACCATATATTTT. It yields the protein CASSSTGPGNTIYF.

CDR3 amino acids: CASSPWTGAGNTIYF. The CDR3 region has the DNA TGTGCCAGCAGCCCCTGGACAGGGGCTGGAAACACCATATATTTT. The genes are TRBV7-2 and TRBJ1-3; TRBD1 matches 9 bases. The CDR3 contains 15 residues. After removal of 5 bases from V and 2 bases from J, the junction contained 4 bases not matched to a gene. CDR1 is SGHTA and CDR2 is FQGNSA in the germline V gene.

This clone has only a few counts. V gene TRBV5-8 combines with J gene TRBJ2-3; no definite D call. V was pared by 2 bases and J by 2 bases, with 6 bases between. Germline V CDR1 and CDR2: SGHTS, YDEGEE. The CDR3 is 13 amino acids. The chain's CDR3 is CASSLIHTDTQYF. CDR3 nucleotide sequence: TGTGCCAGCAGCTTAATACACACAGATACGCAGTATTTT.

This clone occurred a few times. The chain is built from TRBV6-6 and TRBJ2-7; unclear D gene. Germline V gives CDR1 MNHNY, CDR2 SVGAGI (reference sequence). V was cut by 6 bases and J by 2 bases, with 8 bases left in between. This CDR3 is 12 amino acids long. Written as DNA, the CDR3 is TGTGCCAGCAGAGAACAGCCCTACGAGCAGTACTTC. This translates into CASREQPYEQYF.

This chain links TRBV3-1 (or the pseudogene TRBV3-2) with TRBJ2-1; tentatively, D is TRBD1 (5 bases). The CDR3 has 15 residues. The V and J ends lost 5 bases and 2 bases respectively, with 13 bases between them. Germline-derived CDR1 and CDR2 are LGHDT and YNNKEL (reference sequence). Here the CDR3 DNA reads TGTGCCAGCAGCTCCCGTAGGGGAACCTACAATGAGCAGTTCTTC. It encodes CASSSRRGTYNEQFF.

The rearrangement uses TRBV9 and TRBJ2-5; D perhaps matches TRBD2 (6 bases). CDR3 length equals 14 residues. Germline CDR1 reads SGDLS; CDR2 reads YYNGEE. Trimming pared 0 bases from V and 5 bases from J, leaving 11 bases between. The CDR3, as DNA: TGTGCCAGCAGCGTAGGGGGGGTATGGGAGACCCAGTACTTC. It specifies CASSVGGVWETQYF.

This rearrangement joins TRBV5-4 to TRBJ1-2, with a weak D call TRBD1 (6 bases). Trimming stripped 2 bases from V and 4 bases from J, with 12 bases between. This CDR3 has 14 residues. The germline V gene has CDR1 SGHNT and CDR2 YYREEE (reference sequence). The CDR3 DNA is TGTGCCAGCAGCTTTCGACAGGTTTCCTATGGCTACACCTTC. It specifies CASSFRQVSYGYTF. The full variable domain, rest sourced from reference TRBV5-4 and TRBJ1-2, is ETGVTQSPTHLIKTRGQQVTLRCSSQSGHNTVSWYQQALGQGPQFIFQYYREEENGRGNFPPRFSGLQFPNYSSELNVNALELDDSALYLCASSFRQVSYGYTFGSGTRLTVV.

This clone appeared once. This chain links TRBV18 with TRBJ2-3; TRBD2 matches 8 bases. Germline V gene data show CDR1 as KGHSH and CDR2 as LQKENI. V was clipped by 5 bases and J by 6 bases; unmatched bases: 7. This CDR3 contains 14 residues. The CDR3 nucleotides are TGTGCCAGCTCATCACAGCGGGGGTCGGATACGCAGTATTTT. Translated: CASSSQRGSDTQYF.

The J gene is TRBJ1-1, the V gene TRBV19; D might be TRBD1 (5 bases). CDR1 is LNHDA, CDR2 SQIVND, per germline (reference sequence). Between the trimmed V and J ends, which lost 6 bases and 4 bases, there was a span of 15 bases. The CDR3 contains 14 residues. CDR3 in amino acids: CASRDLGVTTEAFF. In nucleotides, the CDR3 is TGTGCCAGTAGGGATCTAGGGGTCACCACTGAAGCTTTCTTT.

Here the CDR3 reads CATSERRNTEAFF. CDR3 nucleotide sequence: TGTGCCACCAGTGAAAGGAGGAACACTGAAGCTTTCTTT. The chain recombines TRBV24-1 with TRBJ1-1; D remains ambiguous. V shed 4 bases and J shed 1 base, with 6 bases lying between them. Germline loops: CDR1 KGHDR, CDR2 SFDVKD. The CDR3 totals 13 residues.

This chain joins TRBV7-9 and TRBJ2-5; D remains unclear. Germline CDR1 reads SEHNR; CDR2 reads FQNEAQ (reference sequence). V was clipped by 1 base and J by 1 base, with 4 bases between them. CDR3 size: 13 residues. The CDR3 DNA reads TGTGCCAGCAGCTTAGACACCCAAGAGACCCAGTACTTC. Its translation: CASSLDTQETQYF.

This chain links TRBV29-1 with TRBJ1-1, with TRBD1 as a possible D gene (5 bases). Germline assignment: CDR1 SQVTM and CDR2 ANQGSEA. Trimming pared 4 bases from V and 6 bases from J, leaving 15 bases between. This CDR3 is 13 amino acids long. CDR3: CSVVQGLWSEAFF. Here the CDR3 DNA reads TGCAGCGTTGTGCAGGGTCTCTGGTCTGAAGCTTTCTTT.

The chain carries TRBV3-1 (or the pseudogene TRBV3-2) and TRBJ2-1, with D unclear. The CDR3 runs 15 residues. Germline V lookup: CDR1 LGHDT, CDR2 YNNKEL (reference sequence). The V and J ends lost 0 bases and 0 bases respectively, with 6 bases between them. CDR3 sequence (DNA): TGTGCCAGCAGCCAAGACAGTTACTCCTACAATGAGCAGTTCTTC. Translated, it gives CASSQDSYSYNEQFF.

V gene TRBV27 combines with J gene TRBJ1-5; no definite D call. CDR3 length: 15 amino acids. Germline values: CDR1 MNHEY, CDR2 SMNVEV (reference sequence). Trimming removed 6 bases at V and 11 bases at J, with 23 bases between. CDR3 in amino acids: CASSLSPEFYRAQHF. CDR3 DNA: TGTGCCAGCAGCCTATCACCGGAGTTCTATCGGGCCCAGCATTTT.

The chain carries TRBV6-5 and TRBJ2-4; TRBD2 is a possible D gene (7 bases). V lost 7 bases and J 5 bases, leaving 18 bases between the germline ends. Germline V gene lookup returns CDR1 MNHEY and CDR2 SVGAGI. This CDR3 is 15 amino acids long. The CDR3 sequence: CASTSRGGGQNIQYF. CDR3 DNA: TGTGCCAGCACCTCCCGTGGGGGGGGCCAAAACATTCAGTACTTC.